These 23 T cell receptor beta chains originate from one sample sequenced in a study of cytomegalovirus exposure and HLA in healthy donors (dated by TCRdb to 2017 to 2019). Receptors were amplified or captured by the immunoSEQ multiplex PCR assay. For the multiplex PCR, a mixture combining 60 forward primers for TCR Vbeta segments and 13 reverse primers for TCR Jbeta segments was used. TCRdb re-hosts the immuneACCESS table, in-frame sequences only. Its copies lack some clones; in the studies checked, an unresolved V gene accounts for under half of them, and the cause for the rest is not known. In this sample the table shows 100,000 to 150,000 clones, roughly 80% of which occur a single time. The biggest ten clones account for 3% to 3.5% of the sample. Source material: PBMCs. These receptors all stem from a woman aged 50 to 65 in good health and CMV-seronegative.

V usage is TRBV19 and J usage is TRBJ1-6; weak D call: TRBD1 (5 bases). Germline V gives CDR1 LNHDA, CDR2 SQIVND (reference sequence). The CDR3 extends over 14 amino acids. The V end lost 5 bases, the J end lost 7 bases, and 12 bases lay between the germline ends. The CDR3, as DNA: TGTGCCAGTAGTGCCCTCGGGGGAAATTCACCCCTCCACTTT. It translates to CASSALGGNSPLHF.

The rearrangement uses TRBV6-1 and TRBJ2-3, with 7 positions matching TRBD2. The CDR3 consists of 14 residues. CDR1 and CDR2 from the germline V gene are MNHNS and SASEGT. V lost 8 bases and J lost 4; bases outside the gene matches: 9. The CDR3 loop is CASPRGGSADTQYF. As DNA, the CDR3 is TGTGCCAGCCCCCGTGGCGGGAGCGCAGATACGCAGTATTTT.

This clone was detected only a few times. The gene calls are TRBV5-4 and TRBJ2-3, with 7 bases lining up with TRBD1. Germline trimming cut 1 base from V and 1 base from J; bases unmatched to any gene: 3. CDR1 SGHNT and CDR2 YYREEE come from the germline V gene (reference sequence). This CDR3 is built from 15 residues. The CDR3, as DNA: TGTGCCAGCAGCTTGACAGGACAGGGCACAGATACGCAGTATTTT. Its translation: CASSLTGQGTDTQYF.

The chain's CDR3 is CASSYSYGYTF. Here the CDR3 DNA reads TGTGCCAGTAGCTACAGCTATGGCTACACCTTC. This sequence joins TRBV19 and TRBJ1-2; D gene ambiguous. Trimming stripped 6 bases from V and 4 bases from J, with 6 bases between. CDR3 length: 11 amino acids. Germline-derived CDR1 and CDR2 are LNHDA and SQIVND (reference sequence).

This chain links TRBV2 with TRBJ2-1; 14 positions match TRBD2. Losses at the gene ends were 6 bases for V and 7 bases for J; bases not matched to a gene: 11. The CDR3 loop spans 17 amino acids. Germline V gives CDR1 SNHLY, CDR2 FYNNEI. The DNA of the CDR3 is TGTGCCAGCAGCCAGACTAGCGGGAGGGCCAAGGAAAATGAGCAGTTCTTC. Translating it yields CASSQTSGRAKENEQFF.

The V gene is TRBV7-2, the J gene TRBJ2-5; D might be TRBD2 (5 bases). Germline-derived CDR1 and CDR2 are SGHTA and FQGNSA. Trimming stripped 7 bases from V and 5 bases from J, with 20 bases between. The CDR3 covers 15 residues. The CDR3 coding sequence is TGTGCCAGCATAAGTCGGGCGGGCTTGAAGGAGACCCAGTACTTC. Its protein product is CASISRAGLKETQYF.

This sequence joins TRBV27 and TRBJ1-2; TRBD1 matches 9 bases. Germline trimming cut 0 bases from V and 6 bases from J; bases unmatched to any gene: 17. This CDR3 has 19 residues. CDR1 is MNHEY and CDR2 is SMNVEV in the germline V gene (reference sequence). CDR3 sequence (DNA): TGTGCCAGCAGTTTATCGTTTGAAGGTTACAGGGGGCGCCGGGATGGCTACACCTTC. Translation gives CASSLSFEGYRGRRDGYTF.

This clone has a handful of counts. The chain is built from TRBV2 and TRBJ2-5, with D perhaps TRBD2 (5 bases). The CDR3 loop spans 12 amino acids. The germline V gene has CDR1 SNHLY and CDR2 FYNNEI. V lost 8 bases, J lost 7 bases, and 14 bases lay in between. The CDR3 reads CASALRSGTQYF. The CDR3 DNA follows: TGTGCCAGCGCCCTGAGGAGCGGGACCCAGTACTTC.

The chain recombines TRBV6-6 with TRBJ2-7, with 7 positions matching TRBD2. The CDR3 loop spans 15 amino acids. V lost 7 bases and J lost 0; bases outside the gene matches: 9. CDR1 MNHNY and CDR2 SVGAGI come from the germline V gene (reference sequence). Here the CDR3 reads CASTPGGGNSYEQYF. CDR3 coding DNA: TGTGCCAGCACCCCCGGCGGGGGAAACTCCTACGAGCAGTACTTC.

This clone was recorded a few times. The chain has TRBV10-3 and TRBJ2-5, with D unclear. The germline V gene has CDR1 ENHRY and CDR2 SYGVKD. CDR3 size: 13 residues. V shed 0 bases and J shed 5 bases, with 7 bases lying between them. The CDR3 DNA follows: TGTGCCATCAGTGAGTCTCCCCGGGAGACCCAGTACTTC. It is translated as CAISESPRETQYF.

V gene TRBV21-1 combines with J gene TRBJ2-5; TRBD1, as called in the table, went unchecked against the DNA. TRBV21-1 is labeled a pseudogene. This CDR3 has 9 amino acids. In DNA, the CDR3 is TGTGCCAGCAGCAAGGCCAACTACTTC. This encodes CASSKANYF.

The chain combines TRBV7-9 with TRBJ2-7; maybe TRBD2 (6 bases). Trimming shortened V by 1 base and J by 0 bases, and 13 bases separated the two germline ends. The CDR3 has 16 amino acids. CDR1 is SEHNR, CDR2 FQNEAQ, per germline (reference sequence). CDR3 loop: CASSLGARGVSYEQYF. The CDR3 nucleotides are TGTGCCAGCAGCTTAGGGGCGCGGGGCGTCTCCTACGAGCAGTACTTC.

This chain joins TRBV19 and TRBJ2-7, with TRBD2 matching 12 bases. This CDR3 is 21 amino acids long. Germline trimming cut 6 bases from V and 4 bases from J; bases unmatched to any gene: 25. Germline V gene sequence: CDR1 LNHDA, CDR2 SQIVND (reference sequence). DNA for the CDR3: TGTGCCAGTAGCGATATTCCCTCCCTGACTAGCGGGAGAATCGGAGGGTACGAGCAGTACTTC. Translated, it gives CASSDIPSLTSGRIGGYEQYF.

This chain uses TRBV28 with TRBJ2-2; no reliable D call. V was trimmed by 5 bases and J by 2 bases, leaving 21 bases between them. The CDR3 consists of 18 residues. The germline gives CDR1 MDHEN, CDR2 SYDVKM. The CDR3 DNA follows: TGTGCCAGCAGTCATCTAGGAAGCTGGCAGCCTAACACCGGGGAGCTGTTTTTT. Amino acids: CASSHLGSWQPNTGELFF.

V usage is TRBV12-2 and J usage is TRBJ2-7; the DNA was not used to check the table's D call, TRBD2. TRBV12-2 is reported as a pseudogene. CDR3 size: 17 residues. Written as DNA, the CDR3 is TGTGCAAGTCGCTTAGGACTAGCGGGACAACCGTCCTACGAGCAGTACTTC. It codes for CASRLGLAGQPSYEQYF.

The chain joins TRBV28 to TRBJ1-5; the D gene is possibly TRBD1 (6 bases). The CDR3 is made up of 13 amino acids. In germline, CDR1 is MDHEN, CDR2 SYDVKM. The ends were cut back, 3 bases at V and 9 bases at J, with 12 bases in the middle. The chain's CDR3 is CASSFGGAWPQHF. DNA for the CDR3: TGTGCCAGCAGTTTTGGGGGGGCCTGGCCCCAGCATTTT.

The chain carries TRBV28 and TRBJ2-3, with 8 bases that match TRBD2. The CDR3 has 17 residues. V dropped 4 bases and J dropped 7; count of bases not matched to a gene: 16. The germline CDR1 and CDR2 sequences are MDHEN and SYDVKM. In DNA form, the CDR3 reads TGTGCCAGCAGTTCATCATTTTCGGGACTAGTCCCGAATACGCAGTATTTT. Protein product: CASSSSFSGLVPNTQYF. The full variable domain, rest sourced from reference TRBV28 and TRBJ2-3, is DVKVTQSSRYLVKRTGEKVFLECVQDMDHENMFWYRQDPGLGLRLIYFSYDVKMKEKGDIPEGYSVSREKKERFSLILESASTNQTSMYLCASSSSFSGLVPNTQYFGPGTRLTVL.

This clone came up a few times. The rearrangement uses TRBV28 and TRBJ1-5; D gene ambiguous. Trimming removed 8 bases from V and 1 base from J, with 6 bases in between. Germline V gives CDR1 MDHEN, CDR2 SYDVKM. The CDR3 totals 12 residues. DNA of the CDR3: TGTGCCAGCCACTTCAGCAATCAGCCCCAGCATTTT. Protein sequence: CASHFSNQPQHF.

The V call is TRBV7-9, the J call TRBJ2-4; tentative D call: TRBD1 (6 bases). Between the trimmed V and J ends, which lost 4 bases and 5 bases, there was a span of 12 bases. The CDR3 is 14 amino acids. Germline V gene lookup returns CDR1 SEHNR and CDR2 FQNEAQ (reference sequence). The CDR3 is CASSSWTEQNIQYF. The CDR3 DNA is TGTGCCAGCAGCTCGTGGACAGAGCAAAACATTCAGTACTTC.

The V call is TRBV5-1, the J call TRBJ2-5, with a tentative D call TRBD1 (6 bases). The CDR3 runs to 17 residues. Trimming stripped 3 bases from V and 5 bases from J, with 23 bases between. The germline CDR1 and CDR2 sequences are SGHRS and YFSETQ. Here the CDR3 DNA reads TGCGCCAGCAGCTCGCAGCCGACTACAGGGTCCGGGGAGACCCAGTACTTC. Translation: CASSSQPTTGSGETQYF.

The J gene is TRBJ2-7, the V gene TRBV5-1; D might be TRBD1 (5 bases). Germline CDR1 reads SGHRS; CDR2 reads YFSETQ. The ends were cut back, 0 bases at V and 1 base at J, with 5 bases in the middle. The CDR3 is 13 amino acids. The DNA of the CDR3 is TGCGCCAGCAGCTTGGGACAGTCCTACGAGCAGTACTTC. Its protein is CASSLGQSYEQYF.

This clone was detected once. This chain joins TRBV1 and TRBJ1-2; TRBD1, the table's D call, lacks a check against the DNA. TRBV1 is labeled a pseudogene. CDR3 length: 14 residues. CDR3: CTSSARSGTGCFTF. Here the CDR3 DNA reads TGCACCAGCAGCGCACGCTCCGGGACAGGGTGTTTCACCTTC.

The chain joins TRBV5-6 to TRBJ2-7; 10 bases agree with TRBD2. The CDR3 sequence is 16 residues long. Trimming took 0 bases from V and 7 from J; bases not matched to a gene: 10. Germline V gene sequence: CDR1 SGHDT, CDR2 YYEEEE. The DNA for the CDR3 is TGTGCCAGCAGCTTGGCCCTAGCGGGAGTCTCGAGGGAGCAGTACTTC. Translation: CASSLALAGVSREQYF.